Below, 27 T cell receptor beta chains from the same sample are listed, as sequenced in a study of blood T cells in healthy people across ages (dated by TCRdb to between 2014 and 2017). Libraries came from 5' RACE. This sample was sequenced with an Illumina HiSeq 2500. The second PCR ran for about 6 to 11 cycles and used a J-beta primer mix along with a sample-barcoded 5' primer. TCRdb trimmed public reads at Q25 via fastp, called clones via MiXCR and kept in-frame beta chains. Records with the same CDR3 protein are collapsed into one entry carrying the most frequent genes and DNA. This sample comprises around 990,000 distinct CDR3 sequences, 25% of them detected only once. The ten top clones hold around 0.75% of the sample. These data were also filed under a second study, of T cells of mothers and their children.

The specimen sequenced was blood. All receptors derive from a girl aged 2 to 9 in good health.

This clonotype was recorded a few times. V usage is TRBV27 and J usage is TRBJ1-6, with D tentatively TRBD1 (5 bases). The CDR3 is 12 residues long. Per the germline V gene, CDR1 is MNHEY and CDR2 is SMNVEV (reference sequence). The ends were cut back, 8 bases at V and 9 bases at J, with 11 bases in the middle. The CDR3 DNA follows: TGTGCCAGCGGCCTTCAGGGTTCACCCCTCCACTTT. This gives the protein CASGLQGSPLHF.

The rearrangement links TRBV4-3 to TRBJ1-2; D remains ambiguous. The CDR3 runs 17 residues. Trimming pared 0 bases from V and 0 bases from J, leaving 14 bases between. From germline, CDR1 is LGHNA and CDR2 YSLEER. CDR3 region: CASSQDGWAGSNYGYTF. The CDR3 DNA reads TGCGCCAGCAGCCAAGATGGATGGGCGGGATCTAACTATGGCTACACCTTC.

This clonotype has just a few counts. The chain has TRBV28 and TRBJ2-1, with D possibly matching TRBD2 (7 bases). Germline V gene lookup returns CDR1 MDHEN and CDR2 SYDVKM. The CDR3 is 13 residues long. The V end lost 7 bases, the J end lost 8 bases, and 15 bases lay between the germline ends. The CDR3 reads CASKLGGLDEQFF. CDR3 nucleotides: TGTGCCAGCAAACTCGGGGGGCTGGATGAGCAGTTCTTC.

This clonotype was observed a handful of times. The V gene is TRBV7-2, the J gene TRBJ2-7; maybe TRBD2 (5 bases). The closer fit of TRBJ2-1 to the DNA end suggests the J call may be wrong. The CDR3 consists of 16 residues. From germline, CDR1 is SGHTA and CDR2 FQGNSA. Here the CDR3 reads CASSFGRAYTYNEQFF. The DNA for the CDR3 is TGTGCCAGCAGCTTCGGGCGGGCCTACACCTACAATGAGCAGTTCTTC.

This clonotype was recorded once. V usage is TRBV7-9 and J usage is TRBJ2-7; D is unclear. The J call may be faulty, since TRBJ2-1 better matches the DNA end. The CDR3 runs to 16 residues. The V gene's germline CDR1 is SEHNR and CDR2 FQNEAQ (reference sequence). The CDR3 DNA is TGTGCCAGCAGCGCCATCACTCCGAGAAATAACAATGAGCAGTTCTTC. This sequence encodes CASSAITPRNNNEQFF.

V and J are TRBV5-5 and TRBJ1-4, with unresolved D. Germline CDR1 SGHKS, CDR2 YYEKEE (reference sequence). The CDR3 has 13 amino acids. The V end lost 5 bases, the J end lost 7 bases, and 12 bases lay between the germline ends. CDR3 loop: CASRRSAGEKLFF. The CDR3 DNA follows: TGTGCCAGCAGGAGATCAGCGGGTGAAAAACTGTTTTTT.

This clonotype was recorded a few times. The V call is TRBV6-2 or TRBV6-3, the J call TRBJ2-7; 8 nucleotides align to TRBD2. Per the germline V gene, CDR1 is MNHEY and CDR2 is SVGEGT. V lost 6 bases to trimming and J lost 2 bases; unmatched junction nucleotides: 12. The CDR3 totals 16 residues. The CDR3 protein is CASRPSLADPTYEQYF. Here the CDR3 DNA reads TGTGCCAGCAGACCGTCACTAGCGGATCCTACCTACGAGCAGTACTTC.

This clonotype was detected a few times. The genes are TRBV28 and TRBJ2-3, with a possible D match to TRBD2 (5 bases). This CDR3 contains 15 residues. Trimming shortened V by 8 bases and J by 5 bases, and 20 bases separated the two germline ends. Germline values: CDR1 MDHEN, CDR2 SYDVKM. CDR3 in amino acids: CASSVSGLLGDTQYF. DNA for the CDR3: TGTGCCAGCTCCGTGAGCGGCCTGCTGGGAGATACGCAGTATTTT.

CDR3 region: CASSHTGTSNGNEQFF. The CDR3 DNA reads as TGTGCCAGCAGCCACACCGGGACTAGCAACGGCAATGAGCAGTTCTTC. V is TRBV3-1 and J is TRBJ2-1, with 9 bases aligning to TRBD2. Trimming removed 3 bases from V and 6 bases from J; junction bases left unmatched: 9. This CDR3 contains 16 residues. Germline V gives CDR1 LGHDT, CDR2 YNNKEL (reference sequence).

The table lists this clonotype with a few counts. The chain recombines TRBV10-3 with TRBJ1-6; D is ambiguous. The germline V gene encodes CDR1 ENHRY and CDR2 SYGVKD. The CDR3 totals 18 residues. Trimming stripped 0 bases from V and 0 bases from J, with 12 bases between. The CDR3 DNA reads as TGTGCCATCAGTGAGTCTGGTAGTTGGAGCTCCTATAATTCACCCCTCCACTTT. Translation: CAISESGSWSSYNSPLHF.

V is TRBV13 and J is TRBJ2-5, with D possibly matching TRBD1 (7 bases). V was shortened by 3 bases and J by 5 bases, with 16 bases between the two germline ends. Germline CDR1 reads PRHDT; CDR2 reads FYEKMQ (reference sequence). The CDR3 is made up of 15 amino acids. In nucleotides, the CDR3 is TGTGCCAGCAGCTTTGGAGGGGGCCCTCAGGAGACCCAGTACTTC. Its translation is CASSFGGGPQETQYF. Full variable domain (missing parts from reference TRBV13 and TRBJ2-5): AAGVIQSPRHLIKEKRETATLKCYPIPRHDTVYWYQQGPGQDPQFLISFYEKMQSDKGSIPDRFSAQQFSDYHSELNMSSLELGDSALYFCASSFGGGPQETQYFGPGTRLLVL.

The rearrangement joins TRBV5-6 to TRBJ1-4; D is unresolved. Germline values: CDR1 SGHDT, CDR2 YYEEEE. The CDR3 extends over 13 amino acids. Trimming removed 5 bases at V and 2 bases at J, with 7 bases between. The CDR3 DNA sequence: TGTGCCAGCAGACGCTCGACTAATGAAAAACTGTTTTTT. Translated, it gives CASRRSTNEKLFF.

This clonotype appeared a few times. V and J are TRBV6-1 and TRBJ2-5, with D possibly being TRBD1 (6 bases). Germline V gene data show CDR1 as MNHNS and CDR2 as SASEGT. The CDR3 covers 13 residues. The germline V and J ends were trimmed by 8 bases and 1 base, with 11 bases remaining between them. The CDR3 DNA follows: TGTGCCAGCGCCCGGACAGCCCAAGAGACCCAGTACTTC. Its protein product is CASARTAQETQYF.

The chain has TRBV12-3 or TRBV12-4 and TRBJ2-6, with 7 positions matching TRBD2. The CDR3 is made up of 12 amino acids. The DNA of the CDR3 is TGTGCGGGGGGGTCTGGGGCCAACGTCCTGACTTTC. It encodes CAGGSGANVLTF.

This clonotype showed up just a few times. This chain uses TRBV20-1 with TRBJ1-1; no clear D gene. V was pared by 8 bases and J by 3 bases, with 10 bases between. The CDR3 covers 11 residues. Germline assignment: CDR1 DFQATT and CDR2 SNEGSKA (reference sequence). The CDR3 spells CSTPGDTEAFF. The CDR3 bases are TGCAGTACCCCCGGGGACACTGAAGCTTTCTTT.

V and J are TRBV28 and TRBJ2-1; TRBD2 aligns across 11 bases. The V gene's germline CDR1 is MDHEN and CDR2 SYDVKM. Trimming took 7 bases from V and 3 from J; bases not matched to a gene: 5. The CDR3 is 15 amino acids. CDR3 in DNA: TGTGCCAGCACCATAGGGACTAGCGGCTACAATGAGCAGTTCTTC. This encodes CASTIGTSGYNEQFF.

This clonotype was counted a few times. J is TRBJ2-5 and V is TRBV11-3; 11 nucleotides match TRBD2. The J call may be incorrect, as the DNA end agrees better with TRBJ2-1. The CDR3 extends over 17 amino acids. Germline-derived CDR1 and CDR2 are SGHNT and YENEEA. The CDR3: CASSLDPILAGENEQFF. The CDR3 DNA is TGTGCCAGCAGCTTAGATCCAATACTAGCGGGAGAAAACGAGCAGTTCTTC.

The DNA for the CDR3 is TGCAGCGTTGAACAGGGAGTGGTCTTTGGCTACACCTTC. This encodes CSVEQGVVFGYTF. The rearrangement joins TRBV29-1 to TRBJ1-2, with D possibly TRBD1 on 5 matching bases. The CDR3 contains 13 residues. The V end lost 2 bases, the J end lost 7 bases, and 14 bases lay between the germline ends. Germline lookup yields CDR1 SQVTM and CDR2 ANQGSEA.

This clonotype was found many times. The V and J genes are TRBV9 and TRBJ1-2; D call uncertain. Germline CDR1 SGDLS, CDR2 YYNGEE. Trimming cost V 2 bases and J 0 bases, with 11 bases left between them. The CDR3 length is 15 residues. The CDR3 reads CASSVWKTANYGYTF. The DNA of the CDR3 is TGTGCCAGCAGCGTGTGGAAAACCGCTAACTATGGCTACACCTTC.

This clonotype was observed a few times. The rearrangement links TRBV6-5 to TRBJ2-5, with D perhaps assigned TRBD1 or TRBD2 (6 bases each). V was shortened by 9 bases and J by 2 bases, with 19 bases between the two germline ends. CDR3 length: 15 amino acids. From germline, CDR1 is MNHEY and CDR2 SVGAGI. CDR3 region: CASGGPGWEQETQYF. The CDR3 DNA reads TGTGCCAGTGGGGGGCCAGGGTGGGAACAAGAGACCCAGTACTTC.

This chain links TRBV27 with TRBJ1-1; tentatively, D is TRBD1 (5 bases). V was cut by 5 bases and J by 3 bases, with 16 bases left in between. CDR1 is MNHEY, CDR2 SMNVEV, per germline (reference sequence). This CDR3 has 15 residues. CDR3 loop: CASSPLGGRDTEAFF. CDR3 coding DNA: TGTGCCAGCAGTCCACTTGGGGGGAGAGACACTGAAGCTTTCTTT.

The sample holds a few counts of this clonotype. A junction end diverges from the germline sequence, so it may reflect a read error. The chain recombines TRBV7-8 with TRBJ2-1; possibly TRBD1 for D (6 bases). This CDR3 is 12 amino acids long. CDR1 and CDR2 (germline): SGHVS, FQNEAQ. CDR3 region: CASSLEGAGDAF. In DNA, the CDR3 is TGTGCCAGCAGCTTAGAAGGGGCAGGGGACGCCTTC.

CDR3 bases: TGTGCCAGCAGCTTCCGGCCACAGGGATGGGAGACCCAGTACTTC. It translates to CASSFRPQGWETQYF. This chain joins TRBV5-6 and TRBJ2-5, with D possibly TRBD1 on 6 matching bases. Germline CDR1 is SGHDT and CDR2 is YYEEEE. The CDR3 totals 15 residues. V shed 2 bases and J shed 5 bases, with 16 bases lying between them.

This clonotype was detected only once. The gene calls are TRBV9 and TRBJ2-3; D remains ambiguous. CDR1 and CDR2 from the germline V gene are SGDLS and YYNGEE. Trimming pared 3 bases from V and 3 bases from J, leaving 11 bases between. The CDR3 extends over 14 amino acids. This CDR3 reads CASSASSLTDTQYF. In nucleotides, the CDR3 is TGTGCCAGCAGCGCTTCTAGTCTTACAGATACGCAGTATTTT.

The J gene is TRBJ2-7, the V gene TRBV29-1; D unclear. Looked up from germline, CDR1 is SQVTM and CDR2 is ANQGSEA. This CDR3 region has 12 residues. Trimming removed 6 bases at V and 1 base at J, with 10 bases between. The CDR3 sequence: CSVESSSYEQYF. The CDR3 bases are TGCAGCGTGGAAAGTTCTTCCTACGAGCAGTACTTC.

This clonotype appeared a few times. The germline gene is not matched at one end of the junction; a read error may be the cause. The chain uses TRBV15 and TRBJ2-2, with 7 positions matching TRBD1. The V gene's germline CDR1 is LNHNV and CDR2 YYDKDF (reference sequence). The CDR3 spans 14 residues. The CDR3, as DNA: TGTGCCGCCAGCAGCGACAGGGACACCGGGGAGCTGTTTTTT. Its protein is CAASSDRDTGELFF.

This clonotype was seen a handful of times. The V call is TRBV25-1, the J call TRBJ2-2; the D gene is possibly TRBD1 (5 bases). The CDR3 spans 17 residues. Germline assignment: CDR1 MGHDK and CDR2 SYGVNS. Between the trimmed V and J ends, which lost 0 bases and 6 bases, there was a span of 17 bases. CDR3: CASSEYRGRAIPGELFF. CDR3 in DNA: TGTGCCAGCAGTGAATATAGAGGCAGGGCGATCCCCGGGGAGCTGTTTTTT. Variable domain in full (rest from reference TRBV25-1 and TRBJ2-2): EADIYQTPRYLVIGTGKKITLECSQTMGHDKMYWYQQDPGMELHLIHYSYGVNSTEKGDLSSESTVSRIRTEHFPLTLESARPSHTSQYLCASSEYRGRAIPGELFFGEGSRLTVL.